Listed below are T cell receptor beta chains from one sample, sequenced in a study of T cells in Graves' hyperthyroidism and ophthalmopathy. Each CDR3 protein gets one entry after TCRdb re-called the multiplex PCR reads with MiXCR. This table holds 350,000 or so distinct CDR3 sequences, approximately 18% found once. Sequenced sample: blood. Receptor source: a woman aged 40 to 50 with Graves' ophthalmopathy. CDR3s include the opening cysteine and the closing phenylalanine or tryptophan. A D gene is named only where the DNA matches it firmly. Not all rows give a size; the values are once, few, many and, for expanded clones, a class.

v_gene	abundance	d_gene	j_gene	CDR3aa	CDR3nt
TRBV4-2	-	TRBD2	TRBJ2-2	CASSPGLAGIRDTNTGELFF	TGTGCCAGCAGCCCCGGACTAGCGGGAATAAGGGACACGAACACCGGGGAGCTGTTTTTT
TRBV7-9	many	TRBD1	TRBJ2-7	CASSSRGLEQYF	TGTGCCAGCAGCTCTAGGGGGCTCGAGCAGTACTTC
TRBV25-1	many	-	TRBJ2-7	CASGKTGSHEQYF	TGTGCCAGCGGAAAAACAGGGTCCCACGAGCAGTACTTC
TRBV7-2	-	-	TRBJ1-2	CASSRDNSYGYTF	TGTGCCAGCAGCCGAGACAATTCATATGGCTACACCTTC
TRBV6-1	once	-	TRBJ2-7	CASSAAGPLEFEQYF	TGTGCCAGCAGTGCGGCAGGGCCGCTTGAGTTCGAGCAGTACTTC
TRBV20-1	many	-	TRBJ2-2	CSAIPKPRKNTGELFF	TGCAGTGCTATCCCGAAGCCTAGAAAAAACACCGGGGAGCTGTTTTTT
TRBV2	-	-	TRBJ1-1	CASRLLMNTEAFF	TGTGCCAGCAGGCTTCTCATGAACACTGAAGCTTTCTTT
TRBV27	many	-	TRBJ1-6	CASSFPTGTPLHF	TGTGCCAGCAGTTTCCCGACAGGCACACCCCTCCACTTT
TRBV29-1	many	TRBD2	TRBJ2-7	CSVTSGSGEQYF	TGCAGCGTTACTAGCGGGAGTGGCGAGCAGTACTTC
TRBV6-5	many	-	TRBJ1-5	CASSFGGKDQPQHF	TGTGCCAGCAGTTTCGGGGGCAAGGATCAGCCCCAGCATTTT
TRBV15	many	TRBD2	TRBJ2-7	CATSRSGNSYEQYF	TGTGCCACCAGCAGAAGCGGGAATTCCTACGAGCAGTACTTC
TRBV20-1	many	-	TRBJ2-3	CSASSAAGNTDTQYF	TGCAGTGCTAGTTCGGCGGCGGGGAACACAGATACGCAGTATTTT
TRBV6-1	many	-	TRBJ2-5	CASSEGQLQETQYF	TGTGCCAGCAGCGAAGGACAGCTACAAGAGACCCAGTACTTC